The 15 T cell receptor beta chains below were found in one sample sequenced in a study of blood T cell repertoires in COVID-19. Produced via immunoSEQ multiplex PCR; TCRdb's table is partial and in-frame only. The table lists more than 85,000 clones, approximately 90% of them singletons. Material: peripheral blood. Source of these receptors: a man between 65 and 85 years old with acute or convalescent COVID-19.

The rearrangement uses TRBV3-1 (or the pseudogene TRBV3-2) and TRBJ2-1; the D is unclear. The ends were cut back, 0 bases at V and 7 bases at J, with 10 bases in the middle. There are 14 residues in the CDR3. In germline, CDR1 is LGHDT, CDR2 YNNKEL (reference sequence). The CDR3 region has the DNA TGTGCCAGCAGCCAAGAAGACATCCTGAATGAGCAGTTCTTC. This gives the protein CASSQEDILNEQFF.

V gene TRBV30 combines with J gene TRBJ1-5, with D unclear. V was shortened by 1 base and J by 6 bases, with 10 bases between the two germline ends. This CDR3 has 13 amino acids. CDR1 and CDR2 from the germline V gene are GTSNPN and SVGIG (reference sequence). The CDR3 DNA is TGTGCCTGGAGTGGCGGTGGGTCTCAGCCCCAGCATTTT. It encodes CAWSGGGSQPQHF.

J is TRBJ2-1 and V is TRBV5-6, with 7 bases that match TRBD1. CDR3 length: 11 amino acids. Germline assignment: CDR1 SGHDT and CDR2 YYEEEE. Trimming took 4 bases from V and 10 from J; bases not matched to a gene: 2. The CDR3 protein is CASSTGVEQFF. The CDR3 bases are TGTGCCAGCAGCACAGGGGTGGAGCAGTTCTTC.

The chain is built from TRBV10-3 and TRBJ1-2; TRBD1 agrees at 7 bases. CDR3 length: 15 residues. The V gene's germline CDR1 is ENHRY and CDR2 SYGVKD. J lost 0 bases, V lost 0 bases, and 1 base had no gene match. The CDR3 loop reads CAISESTGSNYGYTF. DNA for the CDR3: TGTGCCATCAGTGAGTCGACAGGGTCTAACTATGGCTACACCTTC.

The V call is TRBV18, the J call TRBJ2-7; 8 positions agree with TRBD1. Germline V CDR1 and CDR2: KGHSH, LQKENI. Germline trimming cut 2 bases from V and 0 bases from J; bases unmatched to any gene: 3. CDR3 length: 15 residues. The CDR3 DNA is TGTGCCAGCTCACCATCAGGGGGCGCCTCCTACGAGCAGTACTTC. This translates into CASSPSGGASYEQYF.

The rearrangement links TRBV3-1 (or the pseudogene TRBV3-2) to TRBJ2-5, with 8 bases aligning to TRBD2. CDR3 length equals 15 residues. Germline assignment: CDR1 LGHDT and CDR2 YNNKEL (reference sequence). After removal of 7 bases from V and 7 bases from J, the junction contained 14 bases not matched to a gene. CDR3 coding DNA: TGTGCCAGCACCTCAAGCGGGGGAGGGCCCGGGACCCAGTACTTC. It encodes CASTSSGGGPGTQYF.

V gene TRBV6-6 combines with J gene TRBJ1-2, with unresolved D. This CDR3 region has 10 residues. V gave up 9 bases and J gave up 6 bases, with 8 bases separating them. Germline lookup yields CDR1 MNHNY and CDR2 SVGAGI (reference sequence). The CDR3: CASWANGYTF. DNA of the CDR3: TGTGCCAGTTGGGCAAATGGCTACACCTTC.

The chain uses TRBV27 and TRBJ1-4, with 11 positions matching TRBD1. With V trimmed by 8 bases and J by 4 bases, 6 bases remained unmatched. Per germline, CDR1 MNHEY and CDR2 SMNVEV (reference sequence). The CDR3 has 15 residues. The CDR3 DNA follows: TGTGCCAGCGCCCTGGACAGGGGGCGTAATGAAAAACTGTTTTTT. Its translation is CASALDRGRNEKLFF. The variable domain in full, with the rest retrieved from reference TRBV27 and TRBJ1-4, is EAQVTQNPRYLITVTGKKLTVTCSQNMNHEYMSWYRQDPGLGLRQIYYSMNVEVTDKGDVPEGYKVSRKEKRNFPLILESPSPNQTSLYFCASALDRGRNEKLFFGSGTQLSVL.

The chain employs TRBV10-3 and TRBJ1-4, with 7 bases identical to TRBD1. The CDR3 is 14 amino acids. Per the germline V gene, CDR1 is ENHRY and CDR2 is SYGVKD. V trimming: 6 bases; J trimming: 3 bases; junction bases outside the gene matches: 4. The CDR3 reads CAIRRQGANEKLFF. In DNA, the CDR3 is TGTGCCATCAGAAGACAGGGTGCTAATGAAAAACTGTTTTTT.

The chain has TRBV19 and TRBJ1-1; 8 bases match TRBD1. With V trimmed by 7 bases and J by 4 bases, 5 bases remained unmatched. This CDR3 has 13 residues. Germline lookup yields CDR1 LNHDA and CDR2 SQIVND (reference sequence). As DNA, the CDR3 is TGTGCCAGTATCTGGACAGGGAGCACTGAAGCTTTCTTT. It is translated as CASIWTGSTEAFF.

The chain couples TRBV5-1 to TRBJ2-3, with 9 bases lining up with TRBD1. CDR3 size: 15 residues. The germline V gene encodes CDR1 SGHRS and CDR2 YFSETQ. The V segment lost 3 bases and the J segment 5 bases; nucleotides outside the gene matches: 7. The CDR3 sequence is CASSSQDRGLDTQYF. In DNA form, the CDR3 reads TGCGCCAGCAGCTCCCAGGACAGGGGTTTAGATACGCAGTATTTT.

This chain joins TRBV2 and TRBJ2-1, with TRBD2 identical over 7 bases. The CDR3 totals 11 residues. CDR1 and CDR2 from the germline V gene are SNHLY and FYNNEI. Trimming at V came to 9 bases and at J to 8 bases, leaving 4 bases not matched to a gene. The CDR3 region is CASERGHEQFF. Here the CDR3 DNA reads TGTGCCAGTGAGCGGGGTCATGAGCAGTTCTTC. Variable domain in full (rest from reference TRBV2 and TRBJ2-1): EPEVTQTPSHQVTQMGQEVILRCVPISNHLYFYWYRQILGQKVEFLVSFYNNEISEKSEIFDDQFSVERPDGSNFTLKIRSTKLEDSAMYFCASERGHEQFFGPGTRLTVL.

The V call is TRBV4-1, the J call TRBJ2-2; 9 positions match TRBD2. This CDR3 has 17 amino acids. J was trimmed by 6 bases and V by 0 bases; bases with no gene match: 8. Germline V gene lookup returns CDR1 MGHRA and CDR2 YSYEKL. This CDR3 is CASSQELLAGAPGELFF. CDR3 nucleotide sequence: TGCGCCAGCAGCCAAGAATTGTTAGCGGGGGCGCCCGGGGAGCTGTTTTTT.

The chain employs TRBV28 and TRBJ1-4; 10 positions match TRBD1. Unmatched junction bases numbered 8, after V lost 5 bases and J lost 8 bases. The CDR3 is 15 amino acids. CDR1 is MDHEN and CDR2 is SYDVKM in the germline V gene. The CDR3 nucleotides are TGTGCCAGCAGTCGGACGGGACAGGGGAGGGAAAAACTGTTTTTT. Its protein is CASSRTGQGREKLFF.

This clone was counted a single time. The chain is built from TRBV7-2 and TRBJ2-2; the D gene is possibly TRBD2 (6 bases). This CDR3 contains 17 residues. V lost 3 bases to trimming and J lost 5 bases, with 19 bases between them. Per germline, CDR1 SGHTA and CDR2 FQGNSA. The CDR3 sequence is CASSFTRLERWTGELFF. Here the CDR3 DNA reads TGTGCCAGCAGCTTCACTAGACTAGAGCGCTGGACCGGGGAGCTGTTTTTT.